Sequencing of this TCR beta chain was carried out in a study of type 1 regulatory T cells (dated by TCRdb to the early 2020s). Concerning the study at large: An in vitro protocol by which a Tr1-enriched, alloantigen-specific CD4 T cell product named T-allo10 was generated was characterized in the study. T-allo10 was under clinical evaluation in patients with hematological malignancies receiving allogeneic hematopoietic stem cell transplantation. What the work shows at the level of the full study, not this receptor alone: A more restricted TCR repertoire was observed in Tr1 cells than in non-Tr1 cells, and this restriction was interpreted in the study as alloantigen-induced clonal expansion.

A remark on this clonotype: The target of this receptor is not known. The record has no base qualities; no much larger clone is one base away.

Reads for this sample came from an Illumina MiSeq. TCRdb's own reprocessing of the public reads used fastp at Q25 and MiXCR and kept productive beta chains. Identical CDR3 proteins give one entry, which carries the most common genes and DNA. The sample contains about 71,000 distinct CDR3 sequences, 20% to 25% of them found a single time. 8.3% of the sample goes to the ten largest clones. The cysteine opens and the phenylalanine closes a CDR3 of 10 amino acids. The DNA shown is the 30-base CDR3, in frame from base 1. The trim is 8 bases for V and 8 bases for J, with a gap of 9 bases between the germline ends. CDR1 and CDR2 (MDHEN, SYDVKM) derive from the germline V gene.

The rearrangement joined TRBV28 to TRBJ1-2, with the D gene not confidently named. This TCR was recovered from a human donor in good health. The sample taken for sequencing was cultured type 1 regulatory T (Tr1) cells, either the whole culture or a sorted fraction (not recorded which). The cell subset or site label here, explained by the study, means: type 1 regulatory T cells sorted from the T-allo10 product. The CDR3 reads CASGLEGYTF. The DNA sequence follows: TGTGCCAGCGGACTTGAAGGCTACACCTTC.